The text below deals with one T cell receptor (beta chain). What it recognizes is unknown. Other DNA variants within this sample encode the same CDR3. Produced via immunoSEQ multiplex PCR; TCRdb's table is partial and in-frame only. Among 77,000 or so clones listed, around 93% were seen once. Combined were second doses at about 4 or about 12 weeks. The CDR3 is made up of 14 amino acids. Germline V CDR1 and CDR2: SGHRS, YFSETQ. V lost 3 bases and J lost 0, with 10 bases in between. These data belong to a study of T cell responses to AZD1222 COVID-19 vaccine. Study observations and caveats: There were repertoire samples only from the period after the peak T cell response.

The chain uses TRBV5-1 and TRBJ2-7, with D possibly TRBD2 on 6 matching bases. The input for sequencing was peripheral blood, taken 28 days after the second AZD1222 dose. The origin of this receptor is an adult who received the AZD1222 COVID-19 vaccine. CDR3 sequence: CASSSTGSSYEQYF. The CDR3 coding sequence is TGCGCCAGCAGCTCGACCGGGAGCTCCTACGAGCAGTACTTC.